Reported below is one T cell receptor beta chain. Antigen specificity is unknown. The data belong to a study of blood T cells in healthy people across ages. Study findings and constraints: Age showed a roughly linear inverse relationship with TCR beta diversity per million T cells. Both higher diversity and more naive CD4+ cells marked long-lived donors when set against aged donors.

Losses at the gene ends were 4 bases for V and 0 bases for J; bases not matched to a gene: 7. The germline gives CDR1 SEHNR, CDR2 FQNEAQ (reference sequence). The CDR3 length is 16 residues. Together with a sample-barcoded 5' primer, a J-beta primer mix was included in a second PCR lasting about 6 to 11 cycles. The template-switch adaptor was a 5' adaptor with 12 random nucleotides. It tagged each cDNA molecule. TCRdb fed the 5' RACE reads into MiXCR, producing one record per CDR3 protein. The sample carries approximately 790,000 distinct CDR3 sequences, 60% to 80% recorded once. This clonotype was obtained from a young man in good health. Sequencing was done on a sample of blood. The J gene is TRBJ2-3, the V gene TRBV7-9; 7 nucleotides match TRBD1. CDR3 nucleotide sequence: TGTGCCAGCAGCTCCCTCCGGGACAGCAGCACAGATACGCAGTATTTT. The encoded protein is CASSSLRDSSTDTQYF.